This T cell receptor beta chain was profiled in a study of T cells in localized non-small cell lung cancer. Libraries were prepared by immunoSEQ multiplex PCR; TCRdb keeps only in-frame clonotypes and omits some of them. The sample yields 26,000 or so clones, about 90% seen once. The CDR3 totals 16 residues. Germline CDR1 and CDR2: SNHLY and FYNNEI. Trimming stripped 4 bases from V and 0 bases from J, with 13 bases between. The sequence was obtained from a woman between 18 and 55 years old with stage I lung adenocarcinoma. The chain joins TRBV2 to TRBJ2-1, with D perhaps matching TRBD2 (5 bases). Sequenced material: peripheral blood, taken before any cancer treatment. The CDR3 DNA is TGTGCCAGCAGTGTGGAGGTCCCCGACTCCTACAATGAGCAGTTCTTC. Encoded protein: CASSVEVPDSYNEQFF.